This passage covers 26 T cell receptor beta chains from one sample sequenced in a study of cytotoxic CD8 clonotypes in ibrutinib-treated CLL (dated by TCRdb to the early 2020s). Libraries came from the immunoSEQ multiplex PCR assay. TCRdb carries this immuneACCESS record with in-frame sequences only. Its versions omit some clonotypes, under half of them owing to an unresolved V gene in the studies checked, with the rest unexplained. The sample table lists 250,000 to 350,000 clones, approximately 76% of them with a count of one. Together, the top ten hold about 5.3% of the sample. Explained via the paper, the time point label denotes: progressive disease on ibrutinib. Material: PBMCs, obtained at disease progression, from a patient treated with ibrutinib. The origin of the receptors is a human donor with chronic lymphocytic leukemia.

The chain links TRBV7-8 to TRBJ2-7, with D uncertain. There are 10 residues in the CDR3. From germline, CDR1 is SGHVS and CDR2 FQNEAQ. V was clipped by 8 bases and J by 11 bases, with 13 bases between them. The CDR3 region is CASGPTVEYF. The CDR3 region has the DNA TGTGCCAGCGGGCCCACAGTGGAGTACTTC.

This chain connects TRBV7-6 to TRBJ2-7; 7 positions match TRBD2. CDR1 is SGHVS and CDR2 is FNYEAQ in the germline V gene. The CDR3 has 17 amino acids. V was pared by 1 base and J by 6 bases, with 15 bases of the junction left unmatched. CDR3 bases: TGTGCCAGCAGCTTAGTCACCGGGGTGGGAGGGCCGCGCGAGCAGTACTTC. Translation gives CASSLVTGVGGPREQYF.

This clone has just one count. This chain joins TRBV10-3 and TRBJ1-1; a possible D gene is TRBD1 (5 bases). CDR1 is ENHRY, CDR2 SYGVKD, per germline. The CDR3 extends over 14 amino acids. V lost 10 bases and J lost 5, with 20 bases in between. For the CDR3, the DNA is TGTGCCACCGCCGATACAGGCCGAGGGACTGAAGCTTTCTTT. Encoded protein: CATADTGRGTEAFF.

This clone appeared once. The chain has TRBV7-3 and TRBJ1-6, with 10 bases fitting TRBD1. V lost 4 bases to trimming and J lost 9 bases; unmatched junction nucleotides: 9. Per germline, CDR1 SGHTA and CDR2 FQGTGA. The CDR3 consists of 16 residues. CDR3 region: CASSSPDRGPSSPLHF. The CDR3, as DNA: TGTGCCAGCAGCTCCCCAGACAGGGGGCCAAGTTCACCCCTCCACTTT.

Details on this clone: The same CDR3 arises from other DNA sequences in this sample as well. V is TRBV5-1 and J is TRBJ1-2; unclear D gene. Germline CDR1 and CDR2: SGHRS and YFSETQ. V gave up 0 bases and J gave up 2 bases, with 5 bases separating them. This CDR3 contains 13 residues. The CDR3 bases are TGCGCCAGCAGCTTGGAGGGAAACTATGGCTACACCTTC. Protein sequence: CASSLEGNYGYTF.

As to this clone: Compared with germline, one end of the junction differs, possibly owing to a read error. The same CDR3 also results from other DNA sequences found in this sample. The CDR3 sequence is CSVVPGGAWETQYF. As DNA, the CDR3 is TGCAGTGTTGTACCAGGGGGCGCCTGGGAGACCCAGTACTTC. The chain employs TRBV29-1 and TRBJ2-5, with TRBD1 identical over 8 bases. Germline V CDR1 and CDR2: SQVTM, ANQGSEA. The CDR3 consists of 14 residues.

The chain uses TRBV7-9 and TRBJ2-5, with 7 positions matching TRBD1. V lost 7 bases, J lost 2 bases, and 7 bases stayed unmatched. Germline V gene sequence: CDR1 SEHNR, CDR2 FQNEAQ (reference sequence). This CDR3 region has 14 residues. The CDR3 sequence is CASILGTAQETQYF. DNA of the CDR3: TGTGCCAGCATCCTTGGGACAGCACAAGAGACCCAGTACTTC.

J is TRBJ2-7 and V is TRBV11-2, with D possibly TRBD1 on 6 matching bases. V was clipped by 5 bases and J by 5 bases, with 22 bases between them. The CDR3 extends over 16 amino acids. The germline gives CDR1 SGHAT, CDR2 FQNNGV. CDR3 DNA sequence: TGTGCCAGCAGCAAAACACCGGGACACAAGGACGACGAGCAGTACTTC. Its translation: CASSKTPGHKDDEQYF.

The chain recombines TRBV7-2 with TRBJ2-7; D is unresolved. The CDR3 is made up of 13 amino acids. Trimming left V 3 bases short and J 1 base short, with 7 bases between. Germline values: CDR1 SGHTA, CDR2 FQGNSA. The CDR3 DNA sequence: TGTGCCAGCAGCTTTGGCCTATCCTACGAGCAGTACTTC. Protein product: CASSFGLSYEQYF.

The chain has TRBV6-6 and TRBJ2-7; 9 nucleotides agree with TRBD2. This CDR3 comprises 13 residues. The junction had 3 bases not matched to a gene; V was cut back by 9 bases and J by 0 bases. Germline V CDR1 and CDR2: MNHNY, SVGAGI (reference sequence). The CDR3 loop reads CASLAGYSYEQYF. CDR3 coding DNA: TGTGCCAGTCTAGCGGGGTACTCCTACGAGCAGTACTTC.

In DNA form, the CDR3 reads TGTGCCAGCAGCCCGGCAGGGCCCTACGAGCAGTACTTC. Amino acid sequence: CASSPAGPYEQYF. The chain uses TRBV27 and TRBJ2-7; possible D gene TRBD1, 5 bases. Germline V lookup: CDR1 MNHEY, CDR2 SMNVEV (reference sequence). The CDR3 consists of 13 residues. V was trimmed by 6 bases and J by 2 bases, leaving 11 bases between them.

The V call is TRBV6-6, the J call TRBJ2-3, with D tentatively TRBD1 (5 bases). CDR3 length: 14 residues. Germline values: CDR1 MNHNY, CDR2 SVGAGI (reference sequence). V was shortened by 6 bases and J by 1 base, with 11 bases between the two germline ends. CDR3 nucleotide sequence: TGTGCCAGCAGGCAAGTAGGGGGCACAGATACGCAGTATTTT. It encodes CASRQVGGTDTQYF.

The rearrangement joins TRBV10-3 to TRBJ2-7; D is perhaps TRBD1 (6 bases). The CDR3 is 15 residues long. Germline V gene sequence: CDR1 ENHRY, CDR2 SYGVKD. V was trimmed by 0 bases and J by 4 bases, leaving 13 bases between them. The CDR3, as DNA: TGTGCCATCAGTGAGTCGGGGGCGAGTTGGTACGAGCAGTACTTC. This translates into CAISESGASWYEQYF.

This CDR3 is CASSLARGGPYTQYF. The CDR3 DNA follows: TGCGCCAGCAGCTTGGCCCGGGGAGGGCCATATACGCAGTATTTT. This rearrangement joins TRBV5-1 to TRBJ2-3; 7 positions agree with TRBD2. The V segment lost 0 bases and the J segment 7 bases; nucleotides outside the gene matches: 8. The CDR3 is 15 amino acids. Germline CDR1 reads SGHRS; CDR2 reads YFSETQ.

The chain has TRBV6-5 and TRBJ2-2; D is ambiguous. The CDR3 is made up of 14 amino acids. With 0 bases removed from V and 3 bases from J, the gap between germline ends came to 5 bases. The germline V gene encodes CDR1 MNHEY and CDR2 SVGAGI. CDR3 in amino acids: CASSYSGHTGELFF. The CDR3 DNA sequence: TGTGCCAGCAGTTACTCAGGCCACACCGGGGAGCTGTTTTTT.

The rearrangement uses TRBV9 and TRBJ2-7; TRBD1 matches at 10 bases. Germline V gene lookup returns CDR1 SGDLS and CDR2 YYNGEE. V lost 7 bases and J lost 3; bases outside the gene matches: 10. CDR3 length: 15 amino acids. In nucleotides, the CDR3 is TGTGCCAGCGGAGCCGGGACAGGGGACCGCTACGAGCAGTACTTC. This encodes CASGAGTGDRYEQYF.

The chain is built from TRBV4-3 and TRBJ2-2, with TRBD2 identical over 8 bases. Trimming removed 1 base from V and 3 bases from J; junction bases left unmatched: 7. Germline CDR1 and CDR2: LGHNA and YSLEER. This CDR3 is built from 17 residues. CDR3 in DNA: TGCGCCAGCAGCCAAGTACAACTAGCGGAGCACACCGGGGAGCTGTTTTTT. Protein product: CASSQVQLAEHTGELFF.

The chain combines TRBV19 with TRBJ1-3, with D hard to call. The V gene lost 5 bases and the J gene lost 0 bases, with 8 bases spanning the gap. Germline V CDR1 and CDR2: LNHDA, SQIVND (reference sequence). The CDR3 consists of 14 residues. The CDR3 coding sequence is TGTGCCAGTAGTCTCGCAGTCTCTGGAAACACCATATATTTT. Its protein product is CASSLAVSGNTIYF. Full variable domain (missing parts from reference TRBV19 and TRBJ1-3): DGGITQSPKYLFRKEGQNVTLSCEQNLNHDAMYWYRQDPGQGLRLIYYSQIVNDFQKGDIAEGYSVSREKKESFPLTVTSAQKNPTAFYLCASSLAVSGNTIYFGEGSWLTVV.

This chain joins TRBV5-1 and TRBJ2-1; D call uncertain. CDR1 SGHRS and CDR2 YFSETQ come from the germline V gene. Trimming took off 1 base at V and 8 bases at J, with 16 bases between the two ends. The CDR3 sequence is 15 residues long. CDR3 DNA: TGCGCCAGCAGCTTGTTGACGCTCCGATGGGATGAGCAGTTCTTC. Protein sequence: CASSLLTLRWDEQFF. Full variable domain (outside the CDR3, taken from reference TRBV5-1 and TRBJ2-1): KAGVTQTPRYLIKTRGQQVTLSCSPISGHRSVSWYQQTPGQGLQFLFEYFSETQRNKGNFPGRFSGRQFSNSRSEMNVSTLELGDSALYLCASSLLTLRWDEQFFGPGTRLTVL.

The V call is TRBV2, the J call TRBJ2-7; 8 bases agree with TRBD1. Trimming cost V 4 bases and J 5 bases; bases outside gene matches: 7. The CDR3 has 14 residues. CDR1 SNHLY and CDR2 FYNNEI come from the germline V gene. CDR3 nucleotides: TGTGCCAGCAGTGGGGAGGACAGGGTGCACGAGCAGTACTTC. It specifies CASSGEDRVHEQYF.

The genes are TRBV5-6 and TRBJ1-2; no clear D gene. The V gene lost 0 bases and the J gene lost 3 bases, with 12 bases spanning the gap. Germline CDR1 SGHDT, CDR2 YYEEEE. CDR3 length: 15 amino acids. CDR3 bases: TGTGCCAGCAGCTTGGCCGGACCAGGCGACTATGGCTACACCTTC. Translation gives CASSLAGPGDYGYTF. The complete variable domain, with remaining parts taken from reference TRBV5-6 and TRBJ1-2, reads DAGVTQSPTHLIKTRGQQVTLRCSPKSGHDTVSWYQQALGQGPQFIFQYYEEEERQRGNFPDRFSGHQFPNYSSELNVNALLLGDSALYLCASSLAGPGDYGYTFGSGTRLTVV.

J is TRBJ2-1 and V is TRBV6-4; D is unresolved. The germline CDR1 and CDR2 sequences are MRHNA and SNTAGT. CDR3 length: 14 residues. V lost 2 bases, J lost 0 bases, and 5 bases lay in between. The CDR3, as DNA: TGTGCCAGCAGTGACGAGTCCTCCTACAATGAGCAGTTCTTC. Amino acids: CASSDESSYNEQFF.

This rearrangement joins TRBV6-6 to TRBJ2-1; TRBD2 agrees at 7 bases. Germline V CDR1 and CDR2: MNHNY, SVGAGI (reference sequence). J lost 8 bases, V lost 4 bases, and 8 bases had no gene match. The CDR3 is made up of 14 amino acids. The CDR3 region has the DNA TGTGCCAGCAGTTTCCTCGGACTAGACGATGAGCAGTTCTTC. It codes for CASSFLGLDDEQFF.

The chain carries TRBV10-3 and TRBJ2-3, with TRBD1 identical over 9 bases. Germline-derived CDR1 and CDR2 are ENHRY and SYGVKD. V was clipped by 5 bases and J by 6 bases; unmatched bases: 15. The CDR3 loop spans 17 amino acids. The CDR3 nucleotides read TGTGCCATCAGTTATCGTACACCGGGACAGGGAAGCGATACGCAGTATTTT. Its translation is CAISYRTPGQGSDTQYF.

The chain recombines TRBV9 with TRBJ2-7; 8 bases line up with TRBD1. Germline CDR1 and CDR2: SGDLS and YYNGEE. The CDR3 has 11 residues. With 4 bases clipped from V and 10 bases from J, the junction kept 4 bases outside the gene matches. The DNA of the CDR3 is TGTGCCAGCAGCTCCGGACAGGGTCAGTACTTC. Its translation is CASSSGQGQYF.

The chain joins TRBV7-8 to TRBJ2-1, with D maybe TRBD1 (5 bases). The germline V and J ends were trimmed by 5 bases and 5 bases, with 10 bases remaining between them. This CDR3 spans 13 amino acids. Germline V lookup: CDR1 SGHVS, CDR2 FQNEAQ. The CDR3 protein is CASSRDRNNEQFF. CDR3 bases: TGTGCCAGCAGCCGCGACAGAAACAATGAGCAGTTCTTC.